A single sample is the source of the 26 T cell receptor beta chains below, sequenced in a study of response to subunit inactivated influenza vaccine. TCRdb reprocessed the RT-PCR reads via MiXCR and lists one record per CDR3 protein. The table lists roughly 570,000 distinct CDR3 sequences, around 13% of them singletons. The specimen comprised PBMCs from blood, sampled 40 to 50 days after vaccination. The origin of the receptors is a middle-aged man who received an inactivated influenza vaccine.

This rearrangement joins TRBV11-2 to TRBJ2-2, with a possible D match to TRBD2 (7 bases). CDR1 SGHAT and CDR2 FQNNGV come from the germline V gene. Trimming stripped 0 bases from V and 7 bases from J, with 18 bases between. CDR3 length: 17 residues. As DNA, the CDR3 is TGTGCCAGCAGCTTAGATGCGGGGGCCCCAAAGCTCGGGGAGCTGTTTTTT. It specifies CASSLDAGAPKLGELFF.

This clonotype has a count of ten or more. V usage is TRBV4-3 and J usage is TRBJ2-3; D is unclear. V was cut by 0 bases and J by 6 bases, with 13 bases left in between. Germline V gene lookup returns CDR1 LGHNA and CDR2 YSLEER. The CDR3 runs 15 residues. CDR3 coding DNA: TGCGCCAGCAGCCAAGATCAAGGTCTGGGGGATACGCAGTATTTT. Protein: CASSQDQGLGDTQYF.

In this sample, this clonotype turned up many times. This rearrangement joins TRBV6-5 to TRBJ2-1; possibly TRBD1 for D (6 bases). This CDR3 has 16 amino acids. Trimming cost V 0 bases and J 3 bases, with 12 bases left between them. Germline CDR1 and CDR2: MNHEY and SVGAGI. CDR3 nucleotide sequence: TGTGCCAGCAGTTACTCTCCAGGGGCCAGCTACAATGAGCAGTTCTTC. Translating gives CASSYSPGASYNEQFF.

A few counts support this clonotype. CDR3 coding DNA: TGTGCCAGCAGCGTAGCGGGGAATCGTCGCGAGCAGTACTTC. As protein: CASSVAGNRREQYF. The chain is built from TRBV11-2 and TRBJ2-7; TRBD2 matches at 8 bases. The CDR3 has 14 residues. The junction had 9 bases not matched to a gene; V was cut back by 5 bases and J by 6 bases. The germline V gene has CDR1 SGHAT and CDR2 FQNNGV. The full variable domain, its missing parts supplied by reference TRBV11-2 and TRBJ2-7, is EAGVAQSPRYKIIEKRQSVAFWCNPISGHATLYWYQQILGQGPKLLIQFQNNGVVDDSQLPKDRFSAERLKGVDSTLKIQPAKLEDSAVYLCASSVAGNRREQYFGPGTRLTVT.

This clonotype was seen a single time. This chain uses TRBV3-1 with TRBJ2-3, with 8 bases lining up with TRBD2. This CDR3 has 14 residues. Germline-derived CDR1 and CDR2 are LGHDT and YNNKEL (reference sequence). The J segment lost 5 bases and the V segment lost 4 bases, leaving 5 bases of the junction unmatched. The CDR3 DNA follows: TGTGCCAGCAGCCTCGGGACTAGTATAGATACGCAGTATTTT. It specifies CASSLGTSIDTQYF.

The chain has TRBV5-1 and TRBJ1-6, with TRBD1 matching over 7 bases. CDR3 length: 15 residues. Trimming at V came to 0 bases and at J to 9 bases, leaving 6 bases not matched to a gene. Looked up from germline, CDR1 is SGHRS and CDR2 is YFSETQ. In DNA, the CDR3 is TGCGCCAGCAGCTTGGCGGCAGGGGGTGGTTCACCCCTCCACTTT. Protein product: CASSLAAGGGSPLHF.

This clonotype was seen a few times. The rearrangement uses TRBV5-1 and TRBJ1-1; D remains ambiguous. Trimming took 3 bases from V and 1 from J, leaving 7 bases between them. Per germline, CDR1 SGHRS and CDR2 YFSETQ. CDR3 length equals 13 residues. The CDR3 region has the DNA TGCGCCAGCAGCTCCGATGGGAACACTGAAGCTTTCTTT. It yields the protein CASSSDGNTEAFF.

The chain uses TRBV4-1 and TRBJ2-2; D ambiguous. V was clipped by 0 bases and J by 5 bases, with 19 bases between them. The CDR3 is 18 residues long. Germline CDR1 MGHRA, CDR2 YSYEKL. For the CDR3, the DNA is TGCGCCAGCAGCCAAGATCTCCACGCCGGTATGAGAACCGGGGAGCTGTTTTTT. It specifies CASSQDLHAGMRTGELFF.

This CDR3 reads CASSPGPGGYEQYF. The CDR3 region has the DNA TGTGCCAGCTCACCAGGGCCAGGGGGCTACGAGCAGTACTTC. The chain recombines TRBV18 with TRBJ2-7; 7 bases align to TRBD1. CDR1 KGHSH and CDR2 LQKENI come from the germline V gene. The CDR3 totals 14 residues. The J segment lost 3 bases and the V segment lost 2 bases, leaving 4 bases of the junction unmatched. Filled out from reference TRBV18 and TRBJ2-7, the complete variable domain reads NAGVMQNPRHLVRRRGQEARLRCSPMKGHSHVYWYRQLPEEGLKFMVYLQKENIIDESGMPKERFSAEFPKEGPSILRIQQVVRGDSAAYFCASSPGPGGYEQYFGPGTRLTVT.

This clonotype was recorded many times. The chain couples TRBV5-1 to TRBJ2-2; weak D call: TRBD1 (5 bases). The CDR3 runs to 16 residues. Trimming cost V 5 bases and J 1 base, with 15 bases left between them. Germline loops: CDR1 SGHRS, CDR2 YFSETQ. The CDR3 nucleotides read TGCGCCAGCAGTCCCACTATTACAGGGAACACCGGGGAGCTGTTTTTT. This encodes CASSPTITGNTGELFF.

This clonotype was recorded a few times. The chain joins TRBV29-1 to TRBJ2-7; 7 bases line up with TRBD2. CDR3 length: 14 amino acids. Germline V CDR1 and CDR2: SQVTM, ANQGSEA. V lost 1 base, J lost 2 bases, and 5 bases stayed unmatched. The CDR3 sequence is CSVEGPSGTYEQYF. The CDR3, as DNA: TGCAGCGTTGAAGGCCCTAGCGGAACCTACGAGCAGTACTTC.

This clonotype was seen a handful of times. The gene calls are TRBV2 and TRBJ1-6; D remains ambiguous. Germline V lookup: CDR1 SNHLY, CDR2 FYNNEI. This CDR3 spans 17 amino acids. V dropped 5 bases and J dropped 14 bases, with 28 bases sitting between them. The DNA for the CDR3 is TGTGCCAGCAGTCAAGAGTTGGTCGGACCATTAATTCAGGCCCTCCACTTT. It is translated as CASSQELVGPLIQALHF.

This clonotype has more than one count but fewer than ten. The chain uses TRBV25-1 and TRBJ1-2; no definite D call. V was trimmed by 6 bases and J by 10 bases, leaving 18 bases between them. This CDR3 comprises 13 residues. Germline CDR1 reads MGHDK; CDR2 reads SYGVNS. The CDR3 bases are TGTGCCAGCAGCCCATGGCAGGAACCCCCCTACACCTTC. This gives the protein CASSPWQEPPYTF.

This clonotype was counted many times. This chain joins TRBV5-1 and TRBJ2-7; 10 nucleotides agree with TRBD2. The CDR3 loop spans 17 amino acids. After removal of 1 base from V and 0 bases from J, the junction contained 7 bases not matched to a gene. From germline, CDR1 is SGHRS and CDR2 YFSETQ. CDR3: CASSLWASGGSSYEQYF. For the CDR3, the DNA is TGCGCCAGCAGCTTGTGGGCTAGCGGGGGTTCCTCCTACGAGCAGTACTTC.

This sequence joins TRBV25-1 and TRBJ2-5; D remains unclear. This CDR3 has 13 residues. Germline CDR1 MGHDK, CDR2 SYGVNS. The V gene lost 3 bases and the J gene lost 5 bases, with 10 bases spanning the gap. The CDR3 nucleotides are TGTGCCAGCAGTGAGCGGAATTTGGAGACCCAGTACTTC. This gives the protein CASSERNLETQYF. The full variable domain, with the rest looked up from reference TRBV25-1 and TRBJ2-5, is EADIYQTPRYLVIGTGKKITLECSQTMGHDKMYWYQQDPGMELHLIHYSYGVNSTEKGDLSSESTVSRIRTEHFPLTLESARPSHTSQYLCASSERNLETQYFGPGTRLLVL.

This clonotype was found a few times. This rearrangement joins TRBV7-2 to TRBJ2-5, with D unresolved. CDR1 and CDR2 from the germline V gene are SGHTA and FQGNSA. Deletions cut 3 bases from V and 0 bases from J, with 8 bases between. The CDR3 covers 14 residues. The CDR3, as DNA: TGTGCCAGCAGCTTGAGCGCGGACCAAGAGACCCAGTACTTC. This translates into CASSLSADQETQYF.

The chain recombines TRBV11-1 with TRBJ2-3, with a possible D match to TRBD2 (6 bases). This CDR3 is 19 amino acids long. V was cut by 2 bases and J by 0 bases, with 21 bases left in between. CDR1 and CDR2 (germline): SGHAT, FQDESV (reference sequence). The CDR3 bases are TGTGCCAGCAGCTTAACCCTTCTGCGGGGAGGTGCTAGCACAGATACGCAGTATTTT. It encodes CASSLTLLRGGASTDTQYF.

V gene TRBV4-1 combines with J gene TRBJ2-3, with 8 bases aligning to TRBD2. The CDR3 spans 18 residues. The V and J ends lost 3 bases and 2 bases, in that order; junction bases with no gene match: 13. Germline V gives CDR1 MGHRA, CDR2 YSYEKL. CDR3 DNA sequence: TGCGCCAGCAGCCAGAAGGGAGTGCGGGGGGCCTTCACAGATACGCAGTATTTT. Translating gives CASSQKGVRGAFTDTQYF.

This clonotype was counted only a few times. The genes are TRBV5-5 and TRBJ2-7; D may be TRBD2 (5 bases). The CDR3 contains 13 residues. The germline CDR1 and CDR2 sequences are SGHKS and YYEKEE (reference sequence). Trimming stripped 2 bases from V and 6 bases from J, with 12 bases between. CDR3 protein: CASSFRTGIEQYF. The CDR3 DNA reads as TGTGCCAGCAGCTTTAGGACGGGAATCGAGCAGTACTTC. Supplemented by reference TRBV5-5 and TRBJ2-7, the full variable domain reads DAGVTQSPTHLIKTRGQQVTLRCSPISGHKSVSWYQQVLGQGPQFIFQYYEKEERGRGNFPDRFSARQFPNYSSELNVNALLLGDSALYLCASSFRTGIEQYFGPGTRLTVT.

This clonotype was picked up a small number of times. The V and J genes are TRBV7-3 and TRBJ2-3, with 7 bases aligning to TRBD2. Germline V lookup: CDR1 SGHTA, CDR2 FQGTGA. CDR3 length: 14 residues. The J segment lost 4 bases and the V segment lost 3 bases, leaving 4 bases of the junction unmatched. CDR3 amino acids: CASSFSSGADTQYF. The CDR3, as DNA: TGTGCCAGCAGCTTTTCTAGCGGAGCAGATACGCAGTATTTT.

The rearrangement joins TRBV6-2 or TRBV6-3 to TRBJ2-1, with 12 bases fitting TRBD2. After removal of 6 bases from V and 6 bases from J, the junction contained 3 bases not matched to a gene. The CDR3 consists of 14 residues. The germline CDR1 and CDR2 sequences are MNHEY and SVGEGT. The CDR3 nucleotides are TGTGCCAGCAGGACTAGCGGGGGCTCCAATGAGCAGTTCTTC. This gives the protein CASRTSGGSNEQFF.

This clonotype showed up many times. The rearrangement links TRBV5-1 to TRBJ1-1; possible D gene TRBD1, 6 bases. V shed 4 bases and J shed 3 bases, with 13 bases lying between them. Germline lookup yields CDR1 SGHRS and CDR2 YFSETQ. This CDR3 comprises 14 residues. CDR3 region: CASSEQGRDTEAFF. In nucleotides, the CDR3 is TGCGCCAGCAGCGAACAGGGCCGGGACACTGAAGCTTTCTTT.

This rearrangement joins TRBV5-1 to TRBJ2-2; 7 bases agree with TRBD1. The CDR3 length is 15 residues. The trim removed 0 bases at V and 6 bases at J, leaving 5 bases unmatched. Germline-derived CDR1 and CDR2 are SGHRS and YFSETQ. This CDR3 is CASSLVSQGAGELFF. DNA of the CDR3: TGCGCCAGCAGCTTGGTATCGCAGGGGGCCGGGGAGCTGTTTTTT.

This clonotype has only a few counts. V usage is TRBV12-3 or TRBV12-4 and J usage is TRBJ1-2; D call uncertain. V lost 6 bases, J lost 6 bases, and 17 bases lay in between. This CDR3 is built from 14 residues. DNA for the CDR3: TGTGCCAGCAGCCTCCGCGGCGACCTTAATGGCTACACCTTC. This codes for CASSLRGDLNGYTF.

The J gene is TRBJ2-5, the V gene TRBV6-6; maybe TRBD2 (5 bases). This CDR3 is 13 amino acids long. Trimming removed 4 bases at V and 5 bases at J, with 11 bases between. Looked up from germline, CDR1 is MNHNY and CDR2 is SVGAGI (reference sequence). The CDR3 DNA sequence: TGTGCCAGCAGTTTCAGGAGGTTGGAGACCCAGTACTTC. Amino acid sequence: CASSFRRLETQYF.

The chain combines TRBV28 with TRBJ1-6; 8 bases match TRBD1. J lost 4 bases, V lost 2 bases, and 7 bases had no gene match. The CDR3 runs 17 residues. Germline CDR1 and CDR2: MDHEN and SYDVKM. Written as DNA, the CDR3 is TGTGCCAGCAGTTTAGTCCAGGGACAGGTTTATAATTCACCCCTCCACTTT. It specifies CASSLVQGQVYNSPLHF.